These T cell receptor beta chains were read from a single sample in a study of monozygotic twins with inflammatory bowel disease. TCRdb processed the 5' RACE reads again and assigns one entry to each CDR3 protein, with no DNA. The sample totals 350,000 to 500,000 distinct CDR3 sequences. The sequenced material came from blood. These receptors originate from a human donor with ulcerative colitis or Crohn's disease, or a healthy co-twin of an affected twin (not recorded which). Both conserved end residues are part of each CDR3.

V	J	CDR3
TRBV11-2	TRBJ2-4	CASSLQGGGARRAKNIQYF
TRBV15	TRBJ1-2	CATSRERTAIWGYTF
TRBV27	TRBJ2-3	CASSSGTSGATDTQYF
TRBV27	TRBJ1-6	CASSFYGNSPLHF
TRBV7-2	TRBJ1-5	CASSLSPQPQHF
TRBV5-1	TRBJ2-1	CASSETFGPPVRNEQFF
TRBV18	TRBJ2-7	CASSPTSGSYYEQYF
TRBV12-3/TRBV12-4	TRBJ1-2	CASSLEGRTGGFSNYGYTF
TRBV20-1	TRBJ1-3	CSGTVGNTIYF
TRBV27	TRBJ2-3	CASSPQRVTDTQYF
TRBV7-2	TRBJ2-1	CASSSRALAGLDNEQFF
TRBV5-1	TRBJ1-1	CASSLALPNRGGTEAFF
TRBV3-1	TRBJ1-2	CASSQGSGLRHGYTF
TRBV6-2/TRBV6-3	TRBJ2-3	CASRRQPDTQYF
TRBV18	TRBJ1-2	CASSPFEEEGALAGGYTF
TRBV4-1	TRBJ1-5	CASSQVPLAQGDQPQHF
TRBV2	TRBJ2-1	CASSETTFSSYNEQFF
TRBV7-2	TRBJ1-1	CASSLATASAEAFF
TRBV9	TRBJ1-1	CASSVAEGVNTEAFF
TRBV5-5	TRBJ2-5	CASSRRGESQETQYF
TRBV12-3/TRBV12-4	TRBJ2-7	CASSPRTASYEQYF
TRBV10-3	TRBJ2-5	CAISPTGQGGETQYF
TRBV5-1	TRBJ2-2	CASSTGHSANTGELFF
TRBV7-9	TRBJ2-7	CASSSRAPGEQYF
TRBV7-2	TRBJ2-1	CASSLVANEQFF
TRBV12-5	TRBJ2-7	CASGSPLGQAGEQYF
TRBV12-3/TRBV12-4	TRBJ2-3	CASKSLAVIGNAGHTQYF
TRBV4-2	TRBJ2-7	CASSQVSGGIYEQYF
TRBV7-9	TRBJ1-5	CASSSPGRGNQPQHF
TRBV5-1	TRBJ2-5	CASSARGDKETQYF
TRBV20-1	TRBJ2-5	CSALAGGAEETQYF
TRBV4-1	TRBJ2-2	CASSHALAKSPNTGELFF
TRBV20-1	TRBJ2-7	CSASSWGSQSYEQYF
TRBV20-1	TRBJ1-5	CSANPSGTHSNQPQHF
TRBV6-5	TRBJ1-4	CASSYGATGGVEKLFF
TRBV9	TRBJ2-5	CASSASSGTLTGDTQYF
TRBV5-1	TRBJ2-1	CASSQEGLVQNEQFF
TRBV5-1	TRBJ2-2	CAGQPGAGNTGELFF
TRBV20-1	TRBJ2-1	CSASPRNEQFF
TRBV5-1	TRBJ1-1	CASSLSVENTEAFF
TRBV27	TRBJ1-1	CASSFGEEGTEAFF
TRBV5-1	TRBJ2-3	CASTKERTGPDTQYF
TRBV12-3/TRBV12-4	TRBJ2-7	CASSQEKGPYEQYF
TRBV20-1	TRBJ2-3	CSARGVTSGKDTQYF
TRBV5-1	TRBJ1-1	CASSLDAGSEAFF
TRBV25-1	TRBJ1-6	CASRQGNSPLHF
TRBV10-3	TRBJ2-7	CAISESGTGAAYEQYF
TRBV20-1	TRBJ2-3	CSARDGGGPDTQYF
TRBV5-6	TRBJ1-3	CASSWMDNRGSGNTIYF
TRBV7-9	TRBJ1-6	CASSLVGSSPLHF
TRBV11-2	TRBJ2-7	CASSIAGTSYEQYF
TRBV6-6	TRBJ1-1	CASKSREGRTEAFF